This T cell receptor (beta chain) was recorded in a study of blood T cells in healthy people across ages. A J-beta primer mix and a sample-barcoded 5' primer were used in a second PCR of about 7 to 12 cycles. TCRdb reanalysed the 5' RACE reads using MiXCR and keeps one entry per CDR3 protein. Of about 930,000 distinct CDR3 sequences detected, just under 30% appear once; the ten largest clones hold more than 8.5%. The CDR3 extends over 14 amino acids. V was clipped by 5 bases and J by 8 bases; unmatched bases: 11. These data were also filed under a second study, of T cells of mothers and their children. As that report states: The study obtained over 9 million TCR beta CDR3 reads per mother and around 3 million per child.

This receptor was obtained from a woman aged 40 to 50 in good health. The chain joins TRBV12-3 or TRBV12-4 to TRBJ1-1; TRBD1 matches 7 bases. The material sequenced was blood. CDR3 amino acids: CASSQRTGQTEAFF. For the CDR3, the DNA is TGTGCCAGCAGTCAGCGGACAGGACAAACCGAAGCTTTCTTT.